This T cell receptor beta chain stems from a study of CD8+ T cells in alopecia areata. Following extraction, RNA underwent reverse transcription to cDNA, which served as the sequencing template. Assay used: immunoSEQ multiplex PCR; TCRdb lists only in-frame clones, some missing. This sample carries about 94,000 clones, about 70% of them seen once, and the ten largest clones take 17%. Whole-study findings and limits: Especially in alopecia totalis/universalis, lesional scalp showed greater clonality than normal scalp did. Baseline CD8+ expansion's link to response remains uncertain, as there was one nonresponder. Normal skin's resident alphabeta T cells are also sequenced in scalp samples.

Indicated treatment: oral pan-JAK inhibitor, 5-10 mg twice daily. A remark on this clone: Its antigen is undetermined.

The CDR3 runs to 13 residues. Trimming cost V 2 bases and J 1 base, with 6 bases left between them. Germline V CDR1 and CDR2: PRHDT, FYEKMQ (reference sequence). This clonotype was obtained from a human donor with alopecia areata. The starting material was CD8+ T cells sorted from blood, obtained around week 44, from a patient treated with tofacitinib. The gene calls are TRBV13 and TRBJ2-7; D call uncertain. CDR3 coding DNA: TGTGCCAGCAGCTTAAGTTCATCCTACGAGCAGTACTTC. Protein sequence: CASSLSSSYEQYF.